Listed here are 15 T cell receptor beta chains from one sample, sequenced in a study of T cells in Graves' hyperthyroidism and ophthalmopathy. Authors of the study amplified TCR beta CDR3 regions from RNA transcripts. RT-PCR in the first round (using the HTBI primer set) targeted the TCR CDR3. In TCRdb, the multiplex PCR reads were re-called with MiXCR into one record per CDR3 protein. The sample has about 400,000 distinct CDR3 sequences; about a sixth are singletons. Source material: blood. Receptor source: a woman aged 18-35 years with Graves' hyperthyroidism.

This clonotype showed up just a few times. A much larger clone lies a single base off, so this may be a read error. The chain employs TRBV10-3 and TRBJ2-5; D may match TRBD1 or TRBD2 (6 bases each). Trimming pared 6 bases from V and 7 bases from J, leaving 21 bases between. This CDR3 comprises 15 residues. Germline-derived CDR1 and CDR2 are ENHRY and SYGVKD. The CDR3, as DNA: TGTGCCATCAGCGGGGGTGGGACACAGGTGGCGACCCAGTACTTC. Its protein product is CAISGGGTQVATQYF.

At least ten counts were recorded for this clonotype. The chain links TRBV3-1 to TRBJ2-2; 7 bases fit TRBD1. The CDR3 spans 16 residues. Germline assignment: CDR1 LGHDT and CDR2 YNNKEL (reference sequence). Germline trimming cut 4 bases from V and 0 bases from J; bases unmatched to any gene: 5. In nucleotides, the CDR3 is TGTGCCAGCAGCCTAGGGGGCAGCTCGAACACCGGGGAGCTGTTTTTT. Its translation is CASSLGGSSNTGELFF.

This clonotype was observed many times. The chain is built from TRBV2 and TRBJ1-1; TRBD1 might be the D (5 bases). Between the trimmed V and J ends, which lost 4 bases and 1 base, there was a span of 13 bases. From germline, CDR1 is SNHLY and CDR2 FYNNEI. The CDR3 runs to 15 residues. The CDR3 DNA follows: TGTGCCAGCAGTGTATGGGACCTAAAGAACACTGAAGCTTTCTTT. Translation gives CASSVWDLKNTEAFF. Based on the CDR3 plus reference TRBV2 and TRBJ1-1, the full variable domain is EPEVTQTPSHQVTQMGQEVILRCVPISNHLYFYWYRQILGQKVEFLVSFYNNEISEKSEIFDDQFSVERPDGSNFTLKIRSTKLEDSAMYFCASSVWDLKNTEAFFGQGTRLTVV.

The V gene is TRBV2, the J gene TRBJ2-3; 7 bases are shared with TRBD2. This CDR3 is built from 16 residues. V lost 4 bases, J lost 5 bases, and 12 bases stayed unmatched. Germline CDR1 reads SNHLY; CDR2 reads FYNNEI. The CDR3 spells CASSVGGVGHEDTQYF. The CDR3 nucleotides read TGTGCCAGCAGTGTGGGGGGGGTAGGGCATGAAGATACGCAGTATTTT.

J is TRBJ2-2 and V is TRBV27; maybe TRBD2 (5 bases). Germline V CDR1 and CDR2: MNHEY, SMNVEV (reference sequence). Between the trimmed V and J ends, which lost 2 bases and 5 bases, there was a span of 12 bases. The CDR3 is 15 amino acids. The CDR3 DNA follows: TGTGCCAGCAGTTTAAGGAGAGGGTGGACCGGGGAGCTGTTTTTT. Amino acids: CASSLRRGWTGELFF.

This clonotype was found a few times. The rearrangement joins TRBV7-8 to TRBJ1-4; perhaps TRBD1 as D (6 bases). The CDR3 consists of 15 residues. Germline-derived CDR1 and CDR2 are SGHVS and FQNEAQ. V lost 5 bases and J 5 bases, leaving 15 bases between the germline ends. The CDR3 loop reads CASSAYRAPNEKLFF. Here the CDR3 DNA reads TGTGCCAGCAGCGCCTACAGGGCCCCCAATGAAAAACTGTTTTTT.

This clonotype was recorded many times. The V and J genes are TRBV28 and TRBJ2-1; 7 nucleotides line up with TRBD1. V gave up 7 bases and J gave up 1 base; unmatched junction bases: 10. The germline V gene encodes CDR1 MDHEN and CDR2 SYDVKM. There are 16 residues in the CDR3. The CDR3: CASIPSGQRSYNEQFF. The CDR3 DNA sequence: TGTGCCAGCATCCCCTCGGGACAGAGATCCTACAATGAGCAGTTCTTC.

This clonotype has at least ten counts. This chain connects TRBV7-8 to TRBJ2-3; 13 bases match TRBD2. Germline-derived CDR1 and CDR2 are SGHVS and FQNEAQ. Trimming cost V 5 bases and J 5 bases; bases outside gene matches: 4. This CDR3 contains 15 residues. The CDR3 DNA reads TGTGCCAGCAGCACCCGGACTAGCGGGGGAGATACGCAGTATTTT. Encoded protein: CASSTRTSGGDTQYF.

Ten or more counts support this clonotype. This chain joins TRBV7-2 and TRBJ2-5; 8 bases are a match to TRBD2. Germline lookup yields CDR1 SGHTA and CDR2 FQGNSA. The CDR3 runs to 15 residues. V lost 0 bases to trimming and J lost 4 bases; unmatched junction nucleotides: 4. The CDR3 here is CASSLAFGGVETQYF. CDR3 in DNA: TGTGCCAGCAGCTTAGCCTTCGGGGGGGTAGAGACCCAGTACTTC.

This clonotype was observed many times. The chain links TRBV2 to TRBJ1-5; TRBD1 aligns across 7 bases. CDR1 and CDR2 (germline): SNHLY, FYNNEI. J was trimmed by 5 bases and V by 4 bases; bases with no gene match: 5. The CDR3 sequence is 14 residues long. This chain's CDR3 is CASSADREDQPQHF. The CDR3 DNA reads TGTGCCAGCAGTGCAGACAGGGAAGATCAGCCCCAGCATTTT.

The CDR3 spells CSARENRKAFYEQYF. In DNA form, the CDR3 reads TGCAGTGCTAGAGAGAACAGAAAGGCCTTTTACGAGCAGTACTTC. The chain combines TRBV20-1 with TRBJ2-7, with D unclear. The CDR3 covers 15 residues. Trimming removed 0 bases from V and 4 bases from J, with 16 bases in between. CDR1 is DFQATT, CDR2 SNEGSKA, per germline (reference sequence).

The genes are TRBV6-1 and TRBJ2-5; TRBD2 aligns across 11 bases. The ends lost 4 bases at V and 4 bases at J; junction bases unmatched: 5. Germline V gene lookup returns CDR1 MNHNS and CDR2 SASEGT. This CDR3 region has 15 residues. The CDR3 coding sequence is TGTGCCAGCAGTGCCACTAGCGGGAGTTTAGAGACCCAGTACTTC. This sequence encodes CASSATSGSLETQYF.

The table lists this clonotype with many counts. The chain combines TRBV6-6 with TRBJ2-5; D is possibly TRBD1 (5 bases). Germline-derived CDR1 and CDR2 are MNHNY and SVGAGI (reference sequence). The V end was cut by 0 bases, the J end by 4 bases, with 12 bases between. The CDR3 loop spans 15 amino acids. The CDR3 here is CASSYSLGLGETQYF. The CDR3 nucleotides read TGTGCCAGCAGTTACTCCTTGGGGCTGGGAGAGACCCAGTACTTC.

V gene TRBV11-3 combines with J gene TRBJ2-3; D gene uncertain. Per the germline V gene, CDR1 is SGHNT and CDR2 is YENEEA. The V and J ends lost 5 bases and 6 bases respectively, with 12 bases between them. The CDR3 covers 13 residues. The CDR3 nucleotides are TGTGCCAGCAGCCTTAACGCGCGGGATACGCAGTATTTT. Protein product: CASSLNARDTQYF.

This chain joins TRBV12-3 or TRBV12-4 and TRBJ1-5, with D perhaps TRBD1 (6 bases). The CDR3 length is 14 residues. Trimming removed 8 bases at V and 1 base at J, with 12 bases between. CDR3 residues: CASSSRGSNQPQHF. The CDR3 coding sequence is TGTGCCAGCTCGAGCAGGGGCAGCAATCAGCCCCAGCATTTT.